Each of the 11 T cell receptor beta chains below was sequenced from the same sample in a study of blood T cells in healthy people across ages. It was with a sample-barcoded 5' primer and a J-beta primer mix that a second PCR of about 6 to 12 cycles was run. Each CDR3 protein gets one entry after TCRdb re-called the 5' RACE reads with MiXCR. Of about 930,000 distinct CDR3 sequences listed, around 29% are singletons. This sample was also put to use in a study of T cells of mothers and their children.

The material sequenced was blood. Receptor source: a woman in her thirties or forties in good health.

The CDR3 DNA follows: TGTGCCAGCAGTTACTCGAGGGGTTCGAACACTGAAGCTTTCTTT. It encodes CASSYSRGSNTEAFF. The J gene is TRBJ1-1, the V gene TRBV6-5; D is perhaps TRBD1 (5 bases). The germline V gene has CDR1 MNHEY and CDR2 SVGAGI. The CDR3 is made up of 15 amino acids. Trimming stripped 0 bases from V and 1 base from J, with 9 bases between.

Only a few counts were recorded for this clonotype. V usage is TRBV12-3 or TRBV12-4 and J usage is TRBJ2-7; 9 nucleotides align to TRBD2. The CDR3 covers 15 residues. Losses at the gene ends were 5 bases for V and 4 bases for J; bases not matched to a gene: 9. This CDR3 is CASSLSGGSIYEQYF. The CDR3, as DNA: TGTGCCAGCAGTCTTAGCGGGGGCTCGATTTACGAGCAGTACTTC.

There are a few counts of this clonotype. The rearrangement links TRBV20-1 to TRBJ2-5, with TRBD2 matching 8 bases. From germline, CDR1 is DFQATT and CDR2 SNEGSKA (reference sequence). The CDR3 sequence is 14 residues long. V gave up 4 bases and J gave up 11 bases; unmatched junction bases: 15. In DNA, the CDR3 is TGCAGTGCTATCGGGGGGGAGGTGGTTCGGGAGCAGTACTTC. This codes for CSAIGGEVVREQYF.

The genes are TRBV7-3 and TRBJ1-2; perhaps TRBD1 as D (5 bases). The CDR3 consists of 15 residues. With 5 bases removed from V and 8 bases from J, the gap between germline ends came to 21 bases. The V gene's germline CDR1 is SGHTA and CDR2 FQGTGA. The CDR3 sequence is CASSPTAGGLYGYTF. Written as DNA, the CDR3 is TGTGCCAGCAGCCCCACCGCGGGGGGTCTCTACGGCTACACCTTC.

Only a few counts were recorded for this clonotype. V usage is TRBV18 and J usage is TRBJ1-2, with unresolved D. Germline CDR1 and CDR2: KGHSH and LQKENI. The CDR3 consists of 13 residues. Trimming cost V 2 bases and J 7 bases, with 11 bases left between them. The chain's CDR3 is CASSPERVRGYTF. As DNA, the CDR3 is TGTGCCAGCTCACCAGAGAGGGTCCGTGGCTACACCTTC.

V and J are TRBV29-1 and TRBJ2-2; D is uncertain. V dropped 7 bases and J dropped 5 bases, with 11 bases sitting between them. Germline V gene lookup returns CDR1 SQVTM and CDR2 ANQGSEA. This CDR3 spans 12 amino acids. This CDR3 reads CSAEVQTGELFF. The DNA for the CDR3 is TGCAGCGCCGAGGTACAAACCGGGGAGCTGTTTTTT.

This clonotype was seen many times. CDR3 sequence reads: CASSYTGGQGNGYTF. CDR3 DNA: TGTGCCAGCAGTTACACTGGGGGACAGGGGAATGGCTACACCTTC. The chain recombines TRBV6-5 with TRBJ1-2, with 10 bases fitting TRBD1. In germline, CDR1 is MNHEY, CDR2 SVGAGI. This CDR3 comprises 15 residues. Losses at the gene ends were 2 bases for V and 6 bases for J; bases not matched to a gene: 6.

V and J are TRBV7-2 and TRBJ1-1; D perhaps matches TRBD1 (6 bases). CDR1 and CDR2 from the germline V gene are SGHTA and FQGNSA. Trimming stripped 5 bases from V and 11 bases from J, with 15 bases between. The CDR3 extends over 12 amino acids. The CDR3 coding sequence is TGTGCCAGCAGCCCCACAGGGTATCTTGCTTTCTTT. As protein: CASSPTGYLAFF.

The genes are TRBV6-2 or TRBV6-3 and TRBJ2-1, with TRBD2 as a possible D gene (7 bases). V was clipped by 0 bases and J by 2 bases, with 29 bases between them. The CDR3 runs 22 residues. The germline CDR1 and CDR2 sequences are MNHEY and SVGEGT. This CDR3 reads CASSYSTHIAGGTTPTYNEQFF. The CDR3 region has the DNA TGTGCCAGCAGTTACTCGACGCATATTGCCGGGGGGACAACGCCAACCTACAATGAGCAGTTCTTC.

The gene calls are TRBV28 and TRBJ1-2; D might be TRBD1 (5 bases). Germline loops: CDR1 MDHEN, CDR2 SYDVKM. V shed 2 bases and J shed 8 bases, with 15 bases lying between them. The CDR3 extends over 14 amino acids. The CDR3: CASSLPGNIWGYTF. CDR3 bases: TGTGCCAGCAGTTTACCAGGGAATATCTGGGGCTACACCTTC.

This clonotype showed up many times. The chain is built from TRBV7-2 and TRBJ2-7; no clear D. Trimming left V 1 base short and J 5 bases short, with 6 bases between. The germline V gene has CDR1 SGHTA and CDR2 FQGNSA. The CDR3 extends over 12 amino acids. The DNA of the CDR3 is TGTGCCAGCAGCTTAGACGTTGACGAGCAGTACTTC. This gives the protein CASSLDVDEQYF.